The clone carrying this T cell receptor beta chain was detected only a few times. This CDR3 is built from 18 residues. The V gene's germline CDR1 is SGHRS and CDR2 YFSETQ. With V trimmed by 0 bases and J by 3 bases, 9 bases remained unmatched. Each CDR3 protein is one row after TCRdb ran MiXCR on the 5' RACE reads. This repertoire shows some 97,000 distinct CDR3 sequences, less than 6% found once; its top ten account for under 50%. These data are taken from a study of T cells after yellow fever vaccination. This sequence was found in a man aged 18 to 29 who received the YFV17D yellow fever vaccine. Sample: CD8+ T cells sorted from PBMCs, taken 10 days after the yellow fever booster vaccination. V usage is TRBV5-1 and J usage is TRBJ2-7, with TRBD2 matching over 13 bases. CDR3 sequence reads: CASSLAGTRTSGGYEQYF. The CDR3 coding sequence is TGCGCCAGCAGCTTGGCAGGGACAAGGACTAGCGGGGGCTACGAGCAGTACTTC. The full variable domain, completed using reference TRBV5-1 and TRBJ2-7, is KAGVTQTPRYLIKTRGQQVTLSCSPISGHRSVSWYQQTPGQGLQFLFEYFSETQRNKGNFPGRFSGRQFSNSRSEMNVSTLELGDSALYLCASSLAGTRTSGGYEQYFGPGTRLTVT.